Presented here are 8 T cell receptor beta chains from one specimen sequenced in a study of CD8 T cells in ankylosing spondylitis. Study-wide results and limits: What seemed typical of ankylosing spondylitis blood was a TCR beta motif built from eight highly homologous variants.

TCRdb reprocessed the 5' RACE reads with MiXCR, giving one entry per CDR3 protein. The sample contains more than 600,000 distinct CDR3 sequences, around 17% of which appear only once. The antigens these receptors bind are not known. The sequenced sample consisted of blood, either unsorted or a sorted T cell fraction (not recorded which). The receptor set was obtained from a male donor with ankylosing spondylitis.

This clonotype was seen a few times. The chain couples TRBV28 to TRBJ2-7; D might be TRBD2 (6 bases). The V end was cut by 5 bases, the J end by 3 bases, with 17 bases between. Germline V lookup: CDR1 MDHEN, CDR2 SYDVKM. The CDR3 covers 15 residues. The CDR3 DNA is TGTGCCAGCAGTAGTCGGGAGTTTGGCCTCTACGAGCAGTACTTC. As protein: CASSSREFGLYEQYF.

This clonotype was recorded a few times. J is TRBJ2-3 and V is TRBV21-1; the table gives TRBD2 as D, unverified against the DNA. TRBV21-1 is listed as a pseudogene. This CDR3 is built from 12 residues. Written as DNA, the CDR3 is TGTGCCAGCAGCAAAGCCCCTCAAGCGCAGTATTTT. Translated, it gives CASSKAPQAQYF.

This clonotype was recorded a few times. The chain links TRBV7-9 to TRBJ2-3; D not resolved. This CDR3 contains 15 residues. Germline CDR1 and CDR2: SEHNR and FQNEAQ (reference sequence). Trimming removed 0 bases at V and 1 base at J, with 8 bases between. The CDR3 coding sequence is TGTGCCAGCAGCTTAGCCTCGTATCGCACAGATACGCAGTATTTT. This gives the protein CASSLASYRTDTQYF.

This clonotype was observed a few times. The CDR3 nucleotides are TGCAGTGCTAGAGTCGGGACTAGCTTCATTGAGCAGTTCTTC. Protein product: CSARVGTSFIEQFF. The V call is TRBV20-1, the J call TRBJ2-1; TRBD2 matches 9 bases. V lost 1 base to trimming and J lost 9 bases; unmatched junction nucleotides: 7. The CDR3 extends over 14 amino acids. Germline V gene lookup returns CDR1 DFQATT and CDR2 SNEGSKA (reference sequence).

The CDR3 coding sequence is TGCAGCGTTGAAAGGGCAGGGTGGAACACTGAAGCTTTCTTT. Translation: CSVERAGWNTEAFF. The chain joins TRBV29-1 to TRBJ1-1; D possibly corresponds to TRBD1 (5 bases). CDR1 and CDR2 from the germline V gene are SQVTM and ANQGSEA. The CDR3 totals 14 residues. V was shortened by 2 bases and J by 1 base, with 11 bases between the two germline ends.

This rearrangement joins TRBV20-1 to TRBJ2-1, with TRBD2 identical over 8 bases. CDR1 is DFQATT, CDR2 SNEGSKA, per germline (reference sequence). The CDR3 covers 15 residues. V lost 5 bases and J lost 5; bases outside the gene matches: 11. The CDR3 bases are TGCAGTGCTTGGCATAGCGGGACTGGCAACAATGAGCAGTTCTTC. Translation gives CSAWHSGTGNNEQFF.

This clonotype was found a few times. The chain couples TRBV20-1 to TRBJ1-6; a possible D gene is TRBD1 (5 bases). With 1 base removed from V and 0 bases from J, the gap between germline ends came to 13 bases. Germline CDR1 and CDR2: DFQATT and SNEGSKA (reference sequence). This CDR3 is built from 17 residues. CDR3 in DNA: TGCAGTGCTAGAGGGGGCCAGGGTAGCTCCTATAATTCACCCCTCCACTTT. As protein: CSARGGQGSSYNSPLHF.

The chain employs TRBV9 and TRBJ2-3; D gene unclear. This CDR3 contains 15 residues. V lost 0 bases and J 2 bases, leaving 10 bases between the germline ends. Looked up from germline, CDR1 is SGDLS and CDR2 is YYNGEE. The CDR3 sequence is CASSVEGRLTDTQYF. CDR3 DNA: TGTGCCAGCAGCGTAGAGGGCAGACTCACAGATACGCAGTATTTT.